The TCR beta chain under discussion was sequenced for a study of T cells in Graves' hyperthyroidism and ophthalmopathy. Study findings and constraints: Blood held most thyroid clonotypes expanded above 0.001 frequency.

The investigators amplified TCR beta CDR3 regions from RNA transcripts. HTBI primers were the set used in a first-round RT-PCR of the TCR CDR3. TCRdb re-called the multiplex PCR reads through MiXCR, storing one row per CDR3 protein. This sample yields approximately 300,000 distinct CDR3 sequences, of which approximately 18% are seen a single time; just under 40% belongs to the top ten. Trimming shortened V by 6 bases and J by 2 bases, and 10 bases separated the two germline ends. The CDR3 runs 14 residues. Germline CDR1 reads MNHNS; CDR2 reads SASEGT. Diagnoses were established using clinical symptoms, serum thyroxine and TRAb, thyroid ultrasound and orbital computed tomography. This clonotype turned up a few times. What it binds is unknown.

Sample: blood. This TCR was sampled from a man aged 50 to 60 with Graves' ophthalmopathy. The chain carries TRBV6-1 and TRBJ1-4; D possibly corresponds to TRBD1 (5 bases). CDR3 in amino acids: CASRMDTTNEKLFF. The CDR3 coding sequence is TGTGCCAGCAGGATGGACACCACTAATGAAAAACTGTTTTTT.